This T cell receptor (beta chain) was found in a study of CD8 T cells in ankylosing spondylitis (dated 2017 in TCRdb). For the wider study: The study set out to find disease-linked TCR variants by profiling T cell receptor beta repertoires in ankylosing spondylitis patients and healthy donors. The full study cohort was made up of 25 ankylosing spondylitis patients and roughly 100 healthy donors. Samples of peripheral blood were taken, and for ankylosing spondylitis patients, synovial fluid was collected as well.

Sequencing was performed on an Illumina HiSeq 2500. Quantitative 5'-RACE with molecular barcodes was used to prepare TCR beta libraries. From the authors' description of their analysis: A new computational method based on a probabilistic model of VDJ rearrangement was used to identify disease-linked TCR variants. TCRdb reanalyzed the raw reads on its own, using fastp at Q25 for trimming and MiXCR for clone calling, and kept in-frame beta chains. One record per CDR3 amino acid sequence lists the most common genes and DNA. TCRdb's processing, not the study's, gives the V and J calls here. Present in this sample are approximately 40,000 distinct CDR3 sequences, approximately 6% of which were seen just once. The ten largest clonotypes hold roughly 12% of the sample. This clonotype was seen ten or more times. There is no known antigen for this receptor. Base qualities are not provided; no much larger clone lies one nucleotide away.

Overall results and qualifications from the work: Some TCR beta motif variants had previously been reported in synovial fluid and blood of reactive arthritis patients, which suggested common disease-initiation mechanisms. In peripheral blood, the disease-linked clones were found at relatively low frequencies and had a CD8+ phenotype. Blood from ankylosing spondylitis patients appeared to be characterized by a TCR beta motif composed of eight highly homologous amino acid variants. The disease-linked clones were reported as significantly enriched in matched synovial fluid samples from ankylosing spondylitis patients.

CDR1 and CDR2 are drawn from the germline V gene: SGDLS, YYNGEE. Deletion took 0 bases off V and 2 bases off J, with a span of 12 bases between the germline ends. The CDR3 measures 16 amino acids from cysteine to phenylalanine. Only the CDR3 DNA is retained, 48 bases long and in frame from the first base. Material: blood, either unsorted or a sorted T cell fraction (not recorded which). The chain is encoded by TRBV9 joined to TRBJ2-1; the D region possibly corresponds to TRBD1 (7 bases align). The source of this sequence is a male donor with ankylosing spondylitis or in good health (not recorded which). CDR3 region: CASSVEGGGAYNEQFF. The DNA sequence is given as TGTGCCAGCAGCGTAGAAGGAGGGGGCGCCTACAATGAGCAGTTCTTC. Here the CDR3 is joined to the reference TRBV9 and TRBJ2-1 genes, and the full variable domain is: DSGVTQTPKHLITATGQRVTLRCSPRSGDLSVYWYQQSLDQGLQFLIQYYNGEERAKGNILERFSAQQFPDLHSELNLSSLELGDSALYFCASSVEGGGAYNEQFFGPGTRLTVL.